These 19 T cell receptor beta chains were all obtained from the same sample, sequenced in a study of blood T cell repertoires in COVID-19. The table came from immunoSEQ multiplex PCR; TCRdb's copy has only in-frame clones and leaves some out. In the table there are 200,000 to 250,000 clones, 80% to 90% of which are singletons. Sequenced sample: PBMCs or T cells enriched from blood (not recorded which). Receptors originate from a man aged 25-45 years in a cohort exposed to, infected with or recovered from COVID-19 (not recorded which).

The chain couples TRBV15 to TRBJ2-1; 10 positions match TRBD2. V was pared by 5 bases and J by 7 bases, with 17 bases of the junction left unmatched. The CDR3 is made up of 18 amino acids. The V gene's germline CDR1 is LNHNV and CDR2 YYDKDF (reference sequence). CDR3 protein: CATSPPPGGLATSNEQFF. In DNA, the CDR3 is TGTGCCACCAGCCCACCCCCGGGGGGACTAGCGACCTCGAATGAGCAGTTCTTC.

This clone was seen a handful of times. This chain links TRBV18 with TRBJ2-7, with TRBD2 identical over 9 bases. V lost 3 bases to trimming and J lost 7 bases; unmatched junction nucleotides: 10. This CDR3 has 15 residues. The germline V gene encodes CDR1 KGHSH and CDR2 LQKENI. The CDR3 protein is CASSPGGGGRKEQYF. The CDR3, as DNA: TGTGCCAGCTCACCTGGCGGGGGGGGTAGGAAGGAGCAGTACTTC.

The rearrangement uses TRBV10-3 and TRBJ2-3; no reliable D call. This CDR3 comprises 15 residues. Trimming shortened V by 2 bases and J by 3 bases, and 12 bases separated the two germline ends. Germline V gene lookup returns CDR1 ENHRY and CDR2 SYGVKD. CDR3 loop: CAISEPGSLTDTQYF. Written as DNA, the CDR3 is TGTGCCATCAGTGAGCCCGGGTCATTAACAGATACGCAGTATTTT.

J is TRBJ1-1 and V is TRBV7-9; unclear D gene. The CDR3 covers 15 residues. CDR1 and CDR2 from the germline V gene are SEHNR and FQNEAQ (reference sequence). Trimming stripped 5 bases from V and 5 bases from J, with 18 bases between. The CDR3 nucleotides are TGTGCCAGCAGCCCTGCCCGCCAGATCGGGACTGAAGCTTTCTTT. This translates into CASSPARQIGTEAFF.

The chain combines TRBV5-5 with TRBJ2-3; 10 positions match TRBD1. V gave up 4 bases and J gave up 7 bases; unmatched junction bases: 12. The CDR3 extends over 16 amino acids. Germline V gives CDR1 SGHKS, CDR2 YYEKEE (reference sequence). CDR3 protein: CASSPSDRGGFYTQYF. CDR3 nucleotide sequence: TGTGCCAGCAGCCCCTCGGACAGGGGGGGCTTTTATACGCAGTATTTT.

V gene TRBV28 combines with J gene TRBJ2-5; D gene unclear. The CDR3 consists of 13 residues. V gave up 1 base and J gave up 2 bases, with 5 bases separating them. The germline V gene encodes CDR1 MDHEN and CDR2 SYDVKM. The CDR3 coding sequence is TGTGCCAGCAGTTTATCGGTACAAGAGACCCAGTACTTC. This sequence encodes CASSLSVQETQYF. Full variable domain (remainder filled in from reference TRBV28 and TRBJ2-5): DVKVTQSSRYLVKRTGEKVFLECVQDMDHENMFWYRQDPGLGLRLIYFSYDVKMKEKGDIPEGYSVSREKKERFSLILESASTNQTSMYLCASSLSVQETQYFGPGTRLLVL.

This chain joins TRBV7-8 and TRBJ1-1, with D perhaps TRBD1 (6 bases). The V gene lost 2 bases and the J gene lost 4 bases, with 11 bases spanning the gap. Germline V gene data show CDR1 as SGHVS and CDR2 as FQNEAQ. This CDR3 has 14 residues. The CDR3 sequence is CASSLTGRGTEAFF. For the CDR3, the DNA is TGTGCCAGCAGCTTAACAGGGAGGGGCACTGAAGCTTTCTTT. The full variable domain, its missing parts supplied by reference TRBV7-8 and TRBJ1-1, is GAGVSQSPRYKVAKRGQDVALRCDPISGHVSLFWYQQALGQGPEFLTYFQNEAQLDKSGLPSDRFFAERPEGSVSTLKIQRTQQEDSAVYLCASSLTGRGTEAFFGQGTRLTVV.

The genes are TRBV29-1 and TRBJ1-2, with unresolved D. Germline lookup yields CDR1 SQVTM and CDR2 ANQGSEA. The CDR3 extends over 14 amino acids. V lost 4 bases and J 0 bases, leaving 12 bases between the germline ends. The CDR3 region is CSVATELANYGYTF. The CDR3 DNA follows: TGCAGCGTTGCTACCGAGCTTGCTAACTATGGCTACACCTTC.

The V gene is TRBV2, the J gene TRBJ1-2, with 11 bases identical to TRBD1. J was trimmed by 2 bases and V by 10 bases; bases with no gene match: 6. The CDR3 is 14 amino acids. Germline V gene data show CDR1 as SNHLY and CDR2 as FYNNEI. The CDR3: CANNGQGANYGYTF. In DNA form, the CDR3 reads TGTGCCAACAACGGACAGGGGGCGAACTATGGCTACACCTTC.

The J gene is TRBJ1-4, the V gene TRBV7-2, with TRBD1 as a possible D gene (5 bases). The germline V gene has CDR1 SGHTA and CDR2 FQGNSA. Trimming removed 0 bases at V and 7 bases at J, with 12 bases between. The CDR3 length is 15 residues. The CDR3 bases are TGTGCCAGCAGCTTAGCGCAGGGTACGCGTGAAAAACTGTTTTTT. It specifies CASSLAQGTREKLFF.

The gene calls are TRBV3-1 (or the pseudogene TRBV3-2) and TRBJ2-7, with TRBD1 identical over 8 bases. The CDR3 covers 16 residues. With 1 base clipped from V and 0 bases from J, the junction kept 5 bases outside the gene matches. From germline, CDR1 is LGHDT and CDR2 YNNKEL (reference sequence). The CDR3 region is CASSQGRGTGSYEQYF. CDR3 in DNA: TGTGCCAGCAGCCAAGGGCGCGGGACAGGCTCCTACGAGCAGTACTTC.

CDR3 bases: TGTGCCAGCAGTGAAGGGGCAGGGGCGGGCACCGGGGAGCTGTTTTTT. This sequence encodes CASSEGAGAGTGELFF. The chain employs TRBV6-1 and TRBJ2-2, with D possibly TRBD1 on 6 matching bases. V shed 1 base and J shed 4 bases, with 13 bases lying between them. The CDR3 has 16 residues. CDR1 and CDR2 (germline): MNHNS, SASEGT.

This chain links TRBV19 with TRBJ2-4, with 10 bases aligning to TRBD1. Trimming took 0 bases from V and 14 from J; bases not matched to a gene: 10. Germline V CDR1 and CDR2: LNHDA, SQIVND (reference sequence). The CDR3 has 15 residues. The CDR3: CASSIDGQGGGFKYF. The DNA of the CDR3 is TGTGCCAGTAGTATAGACGGACAGGGGGGTGGTTTCAAGTACTTC.

The rearrangement joins TRBV2 to TRBJ1-1; 7 bases fit TRBD1. CDR3 length: 12 amino acids. Germline CDR1 SNHLY, CDR2 FYNNEI. Unmatched junction bases numbered 7, after V lost 7 bases and J lost 8 bases. The CDR3 DNA sequence: TGTGCCAGCACGATGACAGGGACGGAAGCTTTCTTT. Translation: CASTMTGTEAFF.

A word on this clone: Mismatch with germline at one junction end may stem from a read error. This chain joins TRBV4-2 and TRBJ2-2, with 9 bases fitting TRBD2. The length of the CDR3 is 14 residues. CDR1 is LGHNA, CDR2 YNFKEQ, per germline. DNA for the CDR3: TGTGCAAGCACCAAGCGGGAGGCGGCCGGGGAGCTGTTTTTT. Translation: CASTKREAAGELFF.

The chain recombines TRBV29-1 with TRBJ1-3; 7 bases are shared with TRBD1. The germline V gene has CDR1 SQVTM and CDR2 ANQGSEA. The CDR3 covers 14 residues. Trimming cost V 4 bases and J 3 bases; bases outside gene matches: 6. CDR3 residues: CSVGNYRGGNTIYF. The CDR3 DNA reads as TGCAGCGTTGGGAATTACAGGGGTGGAAACACCATATATTTT.

The chain joins TRBV2 to TRBJ1-1; D might be TRBD1 (6 bases). Trimming pared 8 bases from V and 4 bases from J, leaving 8 bases between. The CDR3 runs 11 residues. The germline V gene encodes CDR1 SNHLY and CDR2 FYNNEI. The CDR3 sequence: CASHRATEAFF. For the CDR3, the DNA is TGTGCCAGCCACAGGGCCACTGAAGCTTTCTTT.

This chain uses TRBV28 with TRBJ1-5, with D unresolved. Trimming cost V 6 bases and J 4 bases, with 13 bases left between them. There are 14 residues in the CDR3. Germline CDR1 MDHEN, CDR2 SYDVKM. CDR3 bases: TGTGCCAGCAGATCTTCAGGAGGGAATCAGCCCCAGCATTTT. Protein product: CASRSSGGNQPQHF.

V is TRBV4-1 and J is TRBJ2-7; 7 bases match TRBD2. Germline loops: CDR1 MGHRA, CDR2 YSYEKL. V was pared by 8 bases and J by 5 bases, with 9 bases of the junction left unmatched. The length of the CDR3 is 13 residues. CDR3 coding DNA: TGCGCCAGCGGGGAGGGGACGGGAAACGAGCAGTACTTC. It yields the protein CASGEGTGNEQYF.